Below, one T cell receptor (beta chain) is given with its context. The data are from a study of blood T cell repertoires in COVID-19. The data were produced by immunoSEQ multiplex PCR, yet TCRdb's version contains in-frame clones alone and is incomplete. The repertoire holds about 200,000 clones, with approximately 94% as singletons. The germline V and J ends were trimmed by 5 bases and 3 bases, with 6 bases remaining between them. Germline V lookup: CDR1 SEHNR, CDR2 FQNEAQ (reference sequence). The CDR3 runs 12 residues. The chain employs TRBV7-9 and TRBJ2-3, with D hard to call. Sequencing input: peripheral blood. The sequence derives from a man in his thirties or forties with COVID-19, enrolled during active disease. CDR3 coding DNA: TGTGCCAGCAGCCCCCAAACAGATACGCAGTATTTT. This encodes CASSPQTDTQYF.